This paragraph reports one T cell receptor beta chain. Its target is unknown. CD4+ and CD8+ T cells were sorted from PBMCs. This record comes from a study of CD8+ T cells in alopecia areata. cDNA reverse transcribed from extracted RNA served as the sequencing template. Only in-frame clones appear in the TCRdb table, and some are missing; sequencing was by immunoSEQ multiplex PCR. The data show hundreds of thousands of clones, 67% seen once. Study-wide results and limits: Across lesional scalp, and particularly alopecia totalis/universalis, clonality surpassed that of normal scalp.

Looked up from germline, CDR1 is SGHAT and CDR2 is FQNNGV. V lost 4 bases to trimming and J lost 5 bases, with 26 bases between them. This CDR3 is built from 18 residues. Specimen: CD4+ T cells sorted from blood, collected at week 0. The chain uses TRBV11-2 and TRBJ2-5; tentatively, D is TRBD2 (5 bases). The TCR sequence derives from a human donor with alopecia areata. The CDR3, as DNA: TGTGCCAGCAGCTCCGGGTGGACGGGGTTACGTGTCGGCGAGACCCAGTACTTC. Its protein product is CASSSGWTGLRVGETQYF.